This record covers a single TCR beta chain. Which antigen it targets is not known. There are no base qualities to consult, and no much larger clone falls within one base. The data stem from a study of cytomegalovirus exposure and HLA in healthy donors (dated by TCRdb to the late 2010s). For context, the study as a whole: In an earlier analysis of roughly 590 of the donors, around 300 Gb of sequence data and some 100 million unique TCR beta sequences from 150 million to 200 million T cells were reported. The number of donors typed differed by locus, with about 629-640 for A, B, C, DRB1 and DQB1, around 500 for DQA1, approximately 580 for DPA1, and approximately 470 for DPB1. A later analysis re-analyzed previously published TCR beta repertoires from 666 donors and added high-resolution HLA genotyping to study TCR occurrence patterns. An earlier analysis of around 580 of the donors used high-throughput TCR beta sequencing to judge whether each TCR beta V gene segment behaved as functional or pseudogenic. The genetic ancestry cluster associated with self-reported Caucasian donors included about four fifths of the approximately 400 genotyped donors. To predict cytomegalovirus infection status, the study combined high-throughput TCR immunosequencing, statistical association of individual TCRs with disease status, and machine learning. In a later genetic analysis, genome-wide SNP genotypes for about 65% of the roughly 700 donors were used, and that subset was treated as a discovery cohort. Among almost 400 genotyped donors of the cohort, an average of about 240,000 unique TCR beta nucleotide sequences were sequenced per donor, roughly a sixth of them non-productive. Alongside the repertoire data, information on donor age, sex, ethnicity and CMV serostatus was compiled. The later analysis used no new phenotypic data to find candidate immune exposures, relying instead on TCR beta sequences and their occurrence across donors. Both class I and class II loci were covered by HLA typing, at four-digit resolution. Roughly five DR-DQ haplotypes were handled as single units for association and clustering because linkage in the cohort was strong. An early release that covered around 590 HLA-typed donors contained approximately 300 gigabases of sequencing data and 70 million to 100 million unique TCR sequences. Along with the 666-subject first cohort, a separate validation cohort of over a hundred different subjects was used. The study was designed to test whether signatures of past pathogen exposure could be identified by cataloging public T cell receptors. Using immunosequencing, the study profiled T cell repertoires from 500 to 800 subjects and related those repertoires to cytomegalovirus serostatus. All discovery cohort repertoires had been generated using a single sequencing platform. General study outcomes and caveats: According to a later analysis, parvovirus B19, influenza, CMV and Epstein-Barr virus appeared linked to several top co-occurrence clusters. In a later analysis, most CMV-associated TCR beta chains were found to appear HLA-restricted, with HLA associations seemingly driven largely by CMV exposure. When HLA alleles, especially DR and DQ, strongly co-occurred, attributing TCR associations to individual alleles was difficult. Roughly uniform sequencing depth across donors was assumed in presence/absence analyses, although this assumption may not hold. In both the original and validation cohorts, the classifier was reported to diagnose cytomegalovirus status with high specificity and sensitivity. Compared with the roughly 700-donor mean, donors in an Asian-associated ancestry cluster had fewer N-insertions in productive TCRs, according to a later genetic analysis. Because HLA typing was missing for some donors at each locus, association tests included only the typed subset. In a later analysis, HLA-associated TCR beta chains showed more clonal expansion and lower generation probabilities than non-associated chains that were equally common. While some public TCRs were present in many individuals, most TCR sequences turned up only very rarely across donors. The earlier analysis of almost 600 of the donors excluded 15 to 20 rarely observed V segments, including chromosome 9 orphons, because counts were too low. At a false discovery rate of 0.05, a later analysis linked 16,000 or so TCR beta sequences to specific HLA alleles. In vitro tests confirmed that three of the cytomegalovirus-associated TCR beta chains recognize cytomegalovirus antigens. This cohort had only TCR beta chains sequenced, and the lack of alpha or paired-chain data limited which features could be detected. A later analysis found that TCR association rates varied across HLA loci, with DRB1 alleles showing the most associated TCRs and HLA-C alleles the fewest. The authors suggested that the approach could potentially be extended to other disease states and immunological phenotypes. An association between a missense DCLRE1C variant and V-gene and J-gene trimming of TCR beta chains was found in a later genetic analysis and replicated in an independent cohort. The study gave a list of under 200 TCR beta chains associated with cytomegalovirus. CMV serostatus was the only immune exposure information available for the cohort. Broadly in line with IMGT annotations, most TCR beta V segments showed up in productive rearrangements about 87% or about 30% of the time in an earlier analysis of 587 of the donors. Correlated functional status among segregating V segments might reflect linkage disequilibrium, but an unknown experimental factor could not be ruled out. Because the 87-base-pair reads could not distinguish some IMGT-functional V segments, including TRBV6-2 and TRBV6-3, those segments were excluded. A cluster of highly shared sequence variants was judged likely to represent a technical artifact of the sequencing pipeline. A further reported finding was that TCR beta sequences accurately predicted the HLA-A and HLA-B alleles for most subjects in the first cohort.

The cohort was made up of 650 to 700 healthy bone marrow donors. Cohort members were all nominally healthy when sampled, although unrecorded immune exposures were likely present. The donor tested CMV seronegative, placing the donor among the 350 or so seronegative members of the cohort. Every donor gave a peripheral blood sample, and the peripheral blood mononuclear cells from that sample were used for TCR beta sequencing. Genomic DNA extraction from the blood cell samples was performed with the Qiagen DNeasy Blood Extraction Kit. The CDR3 has 12 amino acids, counting the end cysteine and phenylalanine. The read is trimmed to its CDR3 DNA, 36 bases read in frame from base 1. Reading the germline V gene gives CDR1 SGHTS and CDR2 YDEGEE. V gives up 4 bases and J gives up 5 bases, and the segment between their germline ends measures 9 bases. The receptor library was made with the immunoSEQ multiplex PCR assay. For the multiplex PCR, a mixture combining 60 forward primers for TCR Vbeta segments and 13 reverse primers for TCR Jbeta segments was used. The CDR3 region of rearranged TCR beta genes was amplified from genomic DNA by a multiplex PCR assay. On the Illumina HiSeq System, the amplified TCR beta libraries were sequenced as 87-base-pair reads. Concerning the study's data processing: A later analysis counted tens of millions of unique TCR beta chains across the 500 to 850 repertoires, and around 12 million of these chains were shared by at least two donors. To remove PCR and sequencing errors, raw reads were error-corrected and collapsed into unique sequences using a nearest-neighbor algorithm that merged closely related sequences. V, D and J gene segments were assigned by aligning CDR3 sequences to IMGT reference sequences. For a sequence to be retained, a match of at least six nucleotides was required to both a V gene segment and a J gene segment. A rearrangement was called productive if the CDR3 had no stop codons and remained in frame with V and J, and every other rearrangement was called non-productive. Following IMGT convention, CDR3 was defined as the stretch from the second conserved V-encoded cysteine to the conserved J-encoded phenylalanine. Sequences without an unambiguous match to a single V gene segment were excluded from the earlier analysis of 587 of the donors. In an earlier analysis of more than 500 of the donors, a V segment was called functional when productive rearrangements were above 56.7%, and segregating when the standard deviation between donors exceeded 5%. A statistical classification framework was developed to diagnose cytomegalovirus status using the catalog of TCR beta chain sequences. V and J gene assignment, in a later analysis, came from comparing TCR nucleotide sequences with IMGT/GENE-DB human TR gene sequences. Using the TCRdist pipeline, a later analysis assigned CDR3 sequences along with most-parsimonious VDJ recombination scenarios. In a later analysis, each TCR beta chain was defined by its CDR3 amino acid sequence together with its V-gene family, and reads lacking a unique V-gene family were excluded. To address suspected cross-contamination and a sequencing artifact, a later analysis removed a few hundred highly shared, low-generation-probability nucleotide sequences. In a later analysis, a clonal expansion index for each public chain was calculated from normalized within-repertoire ranks of inferred template counts. A later analysis computed generation probabilities with a VDJ recombination model fitted to out-of-frame rearrangements, and checked the results against IGoR. In a later analysis, TCR-TCR, TCR-HLA and TCR-CMV co-occurrence was scored with hypergeometric tests, and a repertoire-size bias correction was applied to TCR pairs. To estimate false discovery rates, a later analysis permuted the HLA or CMV assignments 20 times. In a later analysis, co-occurring TCRs were grouped with DBSCAN, and TCRdist sequence similarity was added when clustering was performed within HLA-allele-positive subsets. Repertoires with fewer than 30,000 or more than 120,000 public chains, plus five repertoires with anomalous nucleotide sharing, were excluded from co-occurrence clustering. Here the immuneACCESS table is served through TCRdb, limited to in-frame sequences with V and J called. Missing clones are a known gap in these copies; in checked studies unresolved V genes cover under half, and the rest lacks a known reason. V, J and clone size were drawn from that table, and D and trimming were deduced from the DNA. For this sample the table gives 90,000 to 120,000 clones, of which around 73% were detected only once. The leading ten clones occupy 7.8% of the sample.

Recombination joined TRBV5-8 with TRBJ1-1; TRBD1 is perhaps the D gene, given 5 matching bases. The sequenced sample consisted of PBMCs. The sequence was obtained from a man aged 25-45 years in good health and CMV-seronegative. The CDR3 protein is CASSPGGTEAFF. The sequence in DNA is TGTGCCAGCAGCCCGGGGGGGACTGAAGCTTTCTTT. Reference TRBV5-8 and TRBJ1-1 genes cover what lies past the CDR3, so the full variable domain is EAGVTQSPTHLIKTRGQQATLRCSPISGHTSVYWYQQALGLGLQFLLWYDEGEERNRGNFPPRFSGRQFPNYSSELNVNALELEDSALYLCASSPGGTEAFFGQGTRLTVV.